Sequencing of this T cell receptor beta chain was carried out in a study of T cells in Graves' hyperthyroidism and ophthalmopathy. Findings and limits, study-wide: Median prediction lead before ophthalmopathy onset was about 6.5 months with the model.

The CDR3 regions of TCR beta were amplified from RNA transcripts. First-round RT-PCR targeting the TCR CDR3 was performed with the HTBI primer set. TCRdb independently ran MiXCR on the multiplex PCR reads; one entry per CDR3 protein. This sample has under 300,000 distinct CDR3 sequences, with roughly 15% found just once. The CDR3 has 12 amino acids. The V gene's germline CDR1 is MDHEN and CDR2 SYDVKM. V shed 9 bases, J shed 7 bases, and the junction held 8 bases outside the gene matches. Patients aged 18 to 65 with hyperthyroidism were newly diagnosed, with duration under 2 months. Diagnoses used clinical symptoms, serum thyroxine and TRAb, thyroid ultrasound and orbital computed tomography. In this sample, this clonotype turned up many times. As yet, its antigen is unknown.

The V gene is TRBV28, the J gene TRBJ1-2; 7 nucleotides line up with TRBD1. Material: blood. The sequence was collected from a woman aged 45-59 years with Graves' hyperthyroidism that later progressed to Graves' ophthalmopathy. CDR3 region: CASAGQRGGYTF. The CDR3 region has the DNA TGTGCCAGTGCGGGACAGCGAGGTGGCTACACCTTC.